This T cell receptor beta chain emerged from a study of graft-versus-host responses after intestinal transplantation. Study details: Once they had received anti-thymocyte globulin induction, all recipients took tacrolimus and steroids for approximately 3 years.

A single count supports this clone. What it binds is not known. Between the trimmed V and J ends, which lost 6 bases and 2 bases, there was a span of 11 bases. This CDR3 region has 14 residues. Germline V lookup: CDR1 MNHEY, CDR2 SVGAGI. Clones were read by immunoSEQ multiplex PCR, and TCRdb kept only the in-frame ones, dropping some. The sample holds some 96,000 clones, roughly 87% seen once. The sequencing here drew on unstimulated CD4+ T cells sorted from spleen or lymph node cells, taken before transplant. The genes are TRBV6-5 and TRBJ1-5; the D gene is possibly TRBD1 (5 bases). This TCR came from a human donor who was the organ donor for an intestinal transplant. The CDR3: CASRKLQGNQPQHF. The CDR3, as DNA: TGTGCCAGCAGGAAGCTACAGGGCAATCAGCCCCAGCATTTT.